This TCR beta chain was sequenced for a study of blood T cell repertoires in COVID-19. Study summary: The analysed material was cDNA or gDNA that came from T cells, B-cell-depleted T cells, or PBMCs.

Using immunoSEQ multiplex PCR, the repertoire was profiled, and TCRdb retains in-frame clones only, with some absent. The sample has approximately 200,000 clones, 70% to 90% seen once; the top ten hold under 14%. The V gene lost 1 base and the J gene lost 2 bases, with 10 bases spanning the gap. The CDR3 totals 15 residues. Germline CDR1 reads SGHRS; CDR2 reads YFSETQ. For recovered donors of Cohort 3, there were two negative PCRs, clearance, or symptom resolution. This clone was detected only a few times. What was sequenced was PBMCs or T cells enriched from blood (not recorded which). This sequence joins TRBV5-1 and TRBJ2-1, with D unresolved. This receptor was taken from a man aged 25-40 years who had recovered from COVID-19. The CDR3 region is CASSLSPSPYNEQFF. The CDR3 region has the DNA TGCGCCAGCAGCTTGAGTCCCAGTCCCTACAATGAGCAGTTCTTC.